Presented here are 17 T cell receptor beta chains from one specimen sequenced in a study of human T cells and chemical hapten exposure. TCRdb recomputed calls from the RACE reads with MiXCR, one row per CDR3 protein. The table records 35,000 to 45,000 distinct CDR3 sequences, about an eighth of them present only once. The time point was: pre-sensitization, week 0. The treatment here: therapeutic diphenylcyclopropenone sensitization with weekly scalp DPC. Sequenced here: whole blood, sampled in connection with sensitization to the hapten diphenylcyclopropenone (DPC). These receptors all come from a woman aged 25-40 years with alopecia areata. Some clones in this sample may be carry-over from other donors' samples.

The J gene is TRBJ2-6, the V gene TRBV7-8; no firm D call. CDR3 length: 15 amino acids. Trimming stripped 5 bases from V and 5 bases from J, with 13 bases between. Per the germline V gene, CDR1 is SGHVS and CDR2 is FQNEAQ. The CDR3 sequence is CASSLHPGRANVLTF. CDR3 bases: TGTGCCAGCAGCCTCCACCCTGGGAGGGCCAACGTCCTGACTTTC.

This clonotype showed up many times. The chain joins TRBV6-2 or TRBV6-3 to TRBJ1-1; D remains unclear. Germline V CDR1 and CDR2: MNHEY, SVGEGT. The CDR3 has 13 amino acids. V shed 6 bases and J shed 0 bases, with 8 bases lying between them. CDR3 nucleotides: TGTGCCAGCAGCACAAGGATGAACACTGAAGCTTTCTTT. Amino acid sequence: CASSTRMNTEAFF.

The chain combines TRBV6-2 or TRBV6-3 with TRBJ2-1; D not resolved. CDR3 length equals 12 residues. The germline gives CDR1 MNHEY, CDR2 SVGEGT. The V end lost 5 bases, the J end lost 6 bases, and 8 bases lay between the germline ends. CDR3 coding DNA: TGTGCCAGCAGTCCCCTAGGCAATGAGCAGTTCTTC. It codes for CASSPLGNEQFF.

There are many counts of this clonotype. The chain carries TRBV2 and TRBJ2-7, with 11 bases fitting TRBD2. Germline trimming cut 6 bases from V and 5 bases from J; bases unmatched to any gene: 6. The CDR3 extends over 14 amino acids. Per germline, CDR1 SNHLY and CDR2 FYNNEI. This chain's CDR3 is CASRIMTSGNEQYF. The CDR3 DNA follows: TGTGCCAGCAGGATCATGACTAGCGGGAACGAGCAGTACTTC.

The table lists this clonotype with many counts. This sequence joins TRBV6-6 and TRBJ1-3; D is uncertain. Looked up from germline, CDR1 is MNHNY and CDR2 is SVGAGI (reference sequence). Trimming shortened V by 2 bases and J by 4 bases, and 15 bases separated the two germline ends. The CDR3 is 16 amino acids. The DNA for the CDR3 is TGTGCCAGCAGTTACACGACCGGGCAGTTAGGAAACACCATATATTTT. It specifies CASSYTTGQLGNTIYF.

This clonotype was seen only a few times. The CDR3 DNA is TGTGCCAGCAGTGACGGAAGGGGAGCTTTCTTT. Protein: CASSDGRGAFF. The V call is TRBV6-4, the J call TRBJ1-1; TRBD1 is a possible D gene (5 bases). The CDR3 length is 11 residues. The germline CDR1 and CDR2 sequences are MRHNA and SNTAGT. Trimming removed 2 bases at V and 10 bases at J, with 8 bases between.

This clonotype was counted a few times. This sequence joins TRBV6-2 or TRBV6-3 and TRBJ2-1; maybe TRBD1 (6 bases). Germline loops: CDR1 MNHEY, CDR2 SVGEGT. The CDR3 consists of 14 residues. Trimming left V 0 bases short and J 7 bases short, with 10 bases between. The CDR3 DNA follows: TGTGCCAGCAGTTACTCGAGAGGGGGAAATGAGCAGTTCTTC. Encoded protein: CASSYSRGGNEQFF.

The gene calls are TRBV5-1 and TRBJ2-3; TRBD2 agrees at 9 bases. Germline V gene data show CDR1 as SGHRS and CDR2 as YFSETQ. The CDR3 runs to 14 residues. The V segment lost 3 bases and the J segment 10 bases; nucleotides outside the gene matches: 9. CDR3 DNA: TGCGCCAGCAGCTCGGGGACTAGCCGGGGCTCGCAGTATTTT. It specifies CASSSGTSRGSQYF. Using reference TRBV5-1 and TRBJ2-3 for the parts outside the CDR3, the full variable domain is KAGVTQTPRYLIKTRGQQVTLSCSPISGHRSVSWYQQTPGQGLQFLFEYFSETQRNKGNFPGRFSGRQFSNSRSEMNVSTLELGDSALYLCASSSGTSRGSQYFGPGTRLTVL.

The chain joins TRBV20-1 to TRBJ1-6; D unclear. Germline V gene lookup returns CDR1 DFQATT and CDR2 SNEGSKA (reference sequence). There are 13 residues in the CDR3. V dropped 5 bases and J dropped 10 bases, with 15 bases sitting between them. The CDR3 bases are TGCAGTGCTTCAAGCGACCTTAAGTCACCCCTCCACTTT. It yields the protein CSASSDLKSPLHF.

This clonotype was counted ten times or more. CDR3: CASSYDSKAVQYF. The DNA for the CDR3 is TGTGCCAGCAGCTACGACAGCAAGGCTGTTCAGTACTTC. V usage is TRBV11-1 and J usage is TRBJ2-4; a weak D match, TRBD1 (5 bases). The CDR3 sequence is 13 residues long. V lost 4 bases to trimming and J lost 11 bases, with 15 bases between them. The germline V gene has CDR1 SGHAT and CDR2 FQDESV (reference sequence).

The chain carries TRBV7-2 and TRBJ2-7, with 10 bases that match TRBD2. Germline assignment: CDR1 SGHTA and CDR2 FQGNSA. V lost 1 base, J lost 11 bases, and 11 bases stayed unmatched. The CDR3 extends over 15 amino acids. The CDR3 is CASSLDRASGSRKYF. CDR3 in DNA: TGTGCCAGCAGCTTAGATAGGGCTAGCGGGAGTAGAAAGTACTTC.

The genes are TRBV6-2 or TRBV6-3 and TRBJ2-3; TRBD2 is a possible D gene (6 bases). Trimming removed 4 bases at V and 0 bases at J, with 14 bases between. From germline, CDR1 is MNHEY and CDR2 SVGEGT. The CDR3 covers 16 residues. CDR3 bases: TGTGCCAGCAGTTTAGTGGCGGGACCTAGCACAGATACGCAGTATTTT. Protein sequence: CASSLVAGPSTDTQYF.

The chain links TRBV28 to TRBJ1-2; D remains ambiguous. V was pared by 10 bases and J by 7 bases, with 22 bases between. This CDR3 region has 14 residues. CDR1 and CDR2 (germline): MDHEN, SYDVKM. The CDR3 nucleotides are TGTGCCATCACCCTAGGTCTTGGGAAAAGTGGCTACACCTTC. It specifies CAITLGLGKSGYTF.

This clonotype has ten or more counts. The chain combines TRBV18 with TRBJ2-2; TRBD2 agrees at 11 bases. Trimming at V came to 3 bases and at J to 3 bases, leaving 0 bases not matched to a gene. The CDR3 spans 15 residues. Germline assignment: CDR1 KGHSH and CDR2 LQKENI. CDR3 sequence: CASSPTSGDTGELFF. As DNA, the CDR3 is TGTGCCAGCTCACCGACTAGCGGGGACACCGGGGAGCTGTTTTTT.

This clonotype was detected many times. The chain joins TRBV20-1 to TRBJ2-1; TRBD2 agrees at 9 bases. The length of the CDR3 is 17 residues. Germline assignment: CDR1 DFQATT and CDR2 SNEGSKA (reference sequence). The trim removed 2 bases at V and 4 bases at J, leaving 12 bases unmatched. This CDR3 is CSARHGGGRASYNEQFF. The CDR3 DNA is TGCAGTGCTAGACACGGTGGCGGGAGGGCCTCGTACAATGAGCAGTTCTTC.

This clonotype appeared many times. The V and J genes are TRBV9 and TRBJ1-2; maybe TRBD1 (5 bases). The CDR3 sequence is 12 residues long. With 7 bases removed from V and 6 bases from J, the gap between germline ends came to 13 bases. From germline, CDR1 is SGDLS and CDR2 YYNGEE. CDR3 region: CASVGGRDGYTF. The CDR3 nucleotides read TGTGCCAGCGTTGGGGGAAGGGATGGCTACACCTTC.

This chain connects TRBV2 to TRBJ2-4, with D possibly TRBD1 on 7 matching bases. Germline-derived CDR1 and CDR2 are SNHLY and FYNNEI. The CDR3 covers 13 residues. V shed 4 bases and J shed 10 bases, with 14 bases lying between them. CDR3 sequence: CASSVEPGGIQYF. The CDR3 DNA is TGTGCCAGCAGTGTCGAGCCAGGGGGGATTCAGTACTTC.